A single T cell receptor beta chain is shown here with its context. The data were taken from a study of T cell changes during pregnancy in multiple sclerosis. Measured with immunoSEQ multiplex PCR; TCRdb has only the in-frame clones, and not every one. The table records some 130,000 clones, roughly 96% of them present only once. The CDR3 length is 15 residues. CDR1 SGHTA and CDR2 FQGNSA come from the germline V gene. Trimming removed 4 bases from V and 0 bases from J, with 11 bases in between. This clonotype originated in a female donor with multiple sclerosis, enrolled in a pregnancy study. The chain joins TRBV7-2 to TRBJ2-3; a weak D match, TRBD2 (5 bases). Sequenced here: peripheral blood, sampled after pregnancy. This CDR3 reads CASSSVGGSTDTQYF. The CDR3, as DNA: TGTGCCAGCAGCTCGGTCGGCGGGAGCACAGATACGCAGTATTTT.